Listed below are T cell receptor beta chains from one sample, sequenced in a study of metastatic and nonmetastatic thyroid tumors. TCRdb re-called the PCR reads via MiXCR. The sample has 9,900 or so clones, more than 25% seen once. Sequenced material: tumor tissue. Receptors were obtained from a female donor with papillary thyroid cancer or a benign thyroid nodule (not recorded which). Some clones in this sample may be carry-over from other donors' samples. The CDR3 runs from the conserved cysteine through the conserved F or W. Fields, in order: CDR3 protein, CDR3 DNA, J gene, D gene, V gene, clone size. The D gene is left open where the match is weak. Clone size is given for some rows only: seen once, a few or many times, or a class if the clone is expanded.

CASSTVNTEAFF TGTGCCAGCAGTACGGTGAACACTGAAGCTTTCTTT TRBJ1-1 NA TRBV6-1 medium-sized
CSVSRGAASNTEAFF TGCAGTGTCTCCCGAGGGGCTGCTTCGAACACTGAAGCTTTCTTT TRBJ1-1 NA TRBV20-1 few
CASSLRGGVETQYF TGTGCCAGCAGCCTTAGGGGGGGAGTAGAGACCCAGTACTTC TRBJ2-5 NA TRBV7-9 few
CASSPRGDRDHQPQHF TGTGCCAGCAGCCCCCGAGGGGACAGGGACCATCAGCCCCAGCATTTT TRBJ1-5 TRBD1 TRBV6-1 many
CASSGTYNNSPLHF TGTGCCAGCAGCGGGACCTATAATAATTCACCCCTCCACTTT TRBJ1-6 NA TRBV6-1 NA
CASSSPTGIHEQYF TGTGCCAGCAGCTCCCCGACAGGGATCCACGAGCAGTACTTC TRBJ2-7 TRBD1 TRBV5-5 medium-sized
CASSHEQGSEYEQYF TGTGCCAGCAGTCATGAGCAGGGTTCTGAGTACGAGCAGTACTTC TRBJ2-7 NA TRBV11-2 large
CSASRSGSHDEQYF TGCAGTGCTAGCCGAAGCGGGAGTCATGACGAGCAGTACTTC TRBJ2-7 TRBD2 TRBV20-1 medium-sized
CASRGETPFSYEQYF TGTGCCAGCAGGGGGGAAACCCCCTTCTCTTACGAGCAGTACTTC TRBJ2-7 NA TRBV7-9 large
CATSDLLHRGSYEQYF TGTGCCACCAGTGATTTGCTTCACAGGGGGTCCTACGAGCAGTACTTC TRBJ2-7 TRBD1 TRBV24-1 few
CASSPSGRSTDTQYF TGTGCCAGCAGCCCCAGCGGGAGGAGCACAGATACGCAGTATTTT TRBJ2-3 TRBD2 TRBV3-1 many
CASSERWQGIQPQHF TGTGCCAGCAGTGAACGGTGGCAGGGTATCCAGCCCCAGCATTTT TRBJ1-5 NA TRBV6-1 NA
CASSLGTADKNTIYF TGTGCCAGCAGCTTAGGAACAGCAGACAAAAACACCATATATTTT TRBJ1-3 NA TRBV7-9 few
CASSQDAPAGGLYEQYF TGCGCCAGCAGCCAAGACGCCCCAGCGGGAGGGCTCTACGAGCAGTACTTC TRBJ2-7 TRBD2 TRBV4-3 medium-sized
CASSWGQSLSNQPQHF TGTGCCAGCAGTTGGGGACAGTCTTTAAGCAATCAGCCCCAGCATTTT TRBJ1-5 TRBD1 TRBV6-4 NA
CASSITGRTYEQYF TGTGCCAGCAGTATTACGGGACGGACCTACGAGCAGTACTTC TRBJ2-7 NA TRBV4-2 medium-sized
CASSYGPGVSYEQYF TGTGCCAGCAGTTACGGGCCAGGGGTCTCCTACGAGCAGTACTTC TRBJ2-7 NA TRBV6-5 medium-sized
CASSYDGQYGYTF TGTGCCAGCAGTTACGATGGACAGTATGGCTACACCTTC TRBJ1-2 NA TRBV6-2/TRBV6-3 NA
CSAPAKAPSSYEQYF TGCAGTGCCCCAGCCAAAGCCCCCTCCTCCTACGAGCAGTACTTC TRBJ2-7 NA TRBV20-1 medium-sized
CSATRVDNQPQHF TGCAGTGCTACTAGGGTTGACAATCAGCCCCAGCATTTT TRBJ1-5 NA TRBV20-1 NA
CASSMASGSSYNEQFF TGTGCCAGTAGTATGGCCAGCGGGAGCTCCTACAATGAGCAGTTCTTC TRBJ2-1 TRBD2 TRBV19 medium-sized
CASTETQGAYGYTF TGTGCCAGCACTGAAACACAGGGGGCGTATGGCTACACCTTC TRBJ1-2 TRBD1 TRBV6-1 few
CSARDPGSYNSPLHF TGCAGTGCTAGAGATCCTGGCTCCTATAATTCACCCCTCCACTTT TRBJ1-6 NA TRBV20-1 medium-sized
CASSFIGSEKLFF TGTGCCAGCAGTTTCATTGGTTCTGAAAAACTGTTTTTT TRBJ1-4 NA TRBV12-3/TRBV12-4 NA
CASRTGSTYYEQYF TGTGCCAGCAGGACAGGGTCCACTTACTACGAGCAGTACTTC TRBJ2-7 TRBD1 TRBV6-1 few
CASSFDSHYSSYNEQFF TGTGCCAGCAGCTTTGACAGTCATTATAGCTCCTACAATGAGCAGTTCTTC TRBJ2-1 NA TRBV7-9 medium-sized
CASSLQGGIVEQYF TGTGCCAGCAGCCTACAGGGGGGGATCGTCGAGCAGTACTTC TRBJ2-7 NA TRBV11-2 NA
CASSATGASETQYF TGTGCCAGCAGTGCGACGGGGGCTTCGGAGACCCAGTACTTC TRBJ2-5 NA TRBV6-2/TRBV6-3 NA
CASSLALGGAGETQYF TGCGCCAGCAGCTTGGCCTTAGGGGGGGCCGGAGAGACCCAGTACTTC TRBJ2-5 NA TRBV5-1 many
CASSSQVPSGELFF TGTGCCAGCAGCTCCCAGGTGCCATCCGGGGAGCTGTTTTTT TRBJ2-2 NA TRBV7-9 NA
CASSLVADPYEQYF TGCGCCAGCAGCTTGGTGGCAGACCCTTACGAGCAGTACTTC TRBJ2-7 NA TRBV5-1 NA
CASSLGQGADYGYTF TGTGCCAGCAGCTTGGGACAGGGGGCCGACTATGGCTACACCTTC TRBJ1-2 TRBD1 TRBV12-3/TRBV12-4 NA
CSANQLAGGPSYNEQFF TGCAGTGCTAACCAACTAGCGGGAGGGCCTTCCTACAATGAGCAGTTCTTC TRBJ2-1 TRBD2 TRBV20-1 NA
CARSPGQGTYTQYF TGTGCCCGCAGTCCCGGACAGGGCACATATACGCAGTATTTT TRBJ2-3 TRBD1 TRBV28 few
CASSDSQGSTDTQYF TGTGCCAGCAGTGACTCCCAGGGGAGCACAGATACGCAGTATTTT TRBJ2-3 NA TRBV6-4 NA
CSAGGDSRGQQYF TGCAGTGCTGGGGGGGACAGCCGGGGGCAGCAGTACTTC TRBJ2-7 NA TRBV20-1 many
CASSQDGVNNQPQHF TGCGCCAGCAGCCAAGATGGGGTTAACAATCAGCCCCAGCATTTT TRBJ1-5 NA TRBV4-3 few
CASSAPDRAPYTLHF TGTGCCAGCAGTGCTCCGGACAGGGCCCCTTATACCCTCCACTTT TRBJ1-6 TRBD1 TRBV6-1 NA
CASSLYSGTANEQFF TGTGCCAGCAGCTTATATTCCGGGACGGCGAATGAGCAGTTCTTC TRBJ2-1 NA TRBV7-2 once
CSARDRKGDQPQHF TGCAGTGCTAGAGATCGGAAGGGAGATCAGCCCCAGCATTTT TRBJ1-5 NA TRBV20-1 once
CASSLAEATDTQYF TGTGCCAGCAGCTTAGCGGAGGCAACAGATACGCAGTATTTT TRBJ2-3 NA TRBV7-2 medium-sized
CASSPEPGGGLAKNIQYF TGTGCCAGCAGTCCGGAACCGGGGGGCGGACTAGCCAAAAACATTCAGTACTTC TRBJ2-4 NA TRBV27 few
CASSNVSGFHTDTQYF TGTGCCAGCAGTAACGTAAGTGGCTTCCACACAGATACGCAGTATTTT TRBJ2-3 NA TRBV6-2/TRBV6-3 few
CASSAQGASYEQYF TGCGCCAGCAGCGCCCAGGGGGCGAGCTACGAGCAGTACTTC TRBJ2-7 TRBD1 TRBV5-1 NA
CASSLRGPGLAGVRTGELFF TGTGCCAGCAGCTTACGGGGGCCGGGACTAGCGGGAGTTCGCACCGGGGAGCTGTTTTTT TRBJ2-2 TRBD2 TRBV7-6 few
CASSYTQQGRTEAFF TGTGCCAGCAGTTACACTCAACAGGGGAGGACTGAAGCTTTCTTT TRBJ1-1 TRBD1 TRBV6-6 NA
CASSPRDRGFYEQYF TGTGCCAGCAGTCCCCGGGACAGGGGTTTCTACGAGCAGTACTTC TRBJ2-7 TRBD1 TRBV6-2/TRBV6-3 medium-sized
CASIYATGELFF TGTGCCAGCATCTATGCCACCGGGGAGCTGTTTTTT TRBJ2-2 NA TRBV7-9 medium-sized
CASSWDRGYGNTIYF TGTGCCAGCAGTTGGGACAGGGGGTATGGAAACACCATATATTTT TRBJ1-3 TRBD1 TRBV28 few
CASRGEGSVRQYF TGTGCCAGTAGAGGCGAGGGAAGTGTCAGGCAGTACTTC TRBJ2-7 NA TRBV19 few
CATSDENWYQPQHF TGTGCCACCAGCGATGAGAACTGGTATCAGCCCCAGCATTTT TRBJ1-5 NA TRBV24-1 NA
CASSLSGGNTGELFF TGTGCCAGCAGCTTAAGTGGGGGGAACACCGGGGAGCTGTTTTTT TRBJ2-2 NA TRBV7-6 medium-sized
CASSQEWAVTGGEQYF TGTGCCAGCAGCCAAGAATGGGCAGTCACAGGGGGTGAGCAGTACTTC TRBJ2-7 TRBD1 TRBV4-2 NA
CASSLDGNYGYTF TGCGCCAGCAGCTTGGACGGTAACTATGGCTACACCTTC TRBJ1-2 NA TRBV5-1 NA
CASSLEGGREKLFF TGTGCCAGCAGTTTAGAAGGCGGGCGAGAAAAACTGTTTTTT TRBJ1-4 NA TRBV12-3/TRBV12-4 few
CSAMSAGRFYEQYF TGCAGTGCTATGTCCGCGGGGAGGTTTTACGAGCAGTACTTC TRBJ2-7 NA TRBV20-1 NA
CASSSPRYSSYEQYF TGTGCCAGCAGCTCCCCCCGGTACAGCAGTTACGAGCAGTACTTC TRBJ2-7 NA TRBV6-1 few
CASSQELAGNYGYTF TGCGCCAGCAGCCAAGAGTTGGCGGGGAACTATGGCTACACCTTC TRBJ1-2 NA TRBV4-1 NA
CASSGGLTYEQYF TGTGCCAGCAGCGGGGGACTGACCTACGAGCAGTACTTC TRBJ2-7 NA TRBV9 medium-sized
CASSLSEVEQYF TGTGCCAGCAGCCTTAGTGAAGTCGAGCAGTACTTC TRBJ2-7 NA TRBV7-2 NA